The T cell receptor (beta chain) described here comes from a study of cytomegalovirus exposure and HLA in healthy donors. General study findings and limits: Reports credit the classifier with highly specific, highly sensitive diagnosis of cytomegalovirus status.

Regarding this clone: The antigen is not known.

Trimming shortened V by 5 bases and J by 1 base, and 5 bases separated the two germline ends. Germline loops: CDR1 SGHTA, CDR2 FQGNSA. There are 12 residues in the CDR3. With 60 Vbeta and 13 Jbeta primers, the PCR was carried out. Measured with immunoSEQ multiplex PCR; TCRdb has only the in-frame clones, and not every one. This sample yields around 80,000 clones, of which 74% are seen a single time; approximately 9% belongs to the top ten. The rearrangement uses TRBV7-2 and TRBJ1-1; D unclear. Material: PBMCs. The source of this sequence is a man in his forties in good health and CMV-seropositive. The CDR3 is CASSTPNTEAFF. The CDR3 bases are TGTGCCAGCAGCACACCGAACACTGAAGCTTTCTTT.